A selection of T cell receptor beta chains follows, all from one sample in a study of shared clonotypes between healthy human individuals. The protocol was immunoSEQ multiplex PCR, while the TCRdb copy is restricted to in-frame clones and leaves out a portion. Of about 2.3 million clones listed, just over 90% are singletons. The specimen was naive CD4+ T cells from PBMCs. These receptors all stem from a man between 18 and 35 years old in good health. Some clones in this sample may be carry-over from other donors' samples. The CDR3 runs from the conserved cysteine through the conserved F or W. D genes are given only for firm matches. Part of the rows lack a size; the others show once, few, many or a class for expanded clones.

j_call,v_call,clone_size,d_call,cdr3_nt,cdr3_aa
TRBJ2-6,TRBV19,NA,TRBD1,TGTGCCAGTAGTACCGACAGGGGTAGGGCCAACGTCCTGACTTTC,CASSTDRGRANVLTF
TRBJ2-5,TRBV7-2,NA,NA,TGTGCCAGCAGCCACGGACTGGTGTACGAGACCCAGTACTTC,CASSHGLVYETQYF
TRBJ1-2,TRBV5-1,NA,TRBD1,TGCGCCAGCAGCTTGGATGCCACAGGGGGATTTAACTATGGCTACACCTTC,CASSLDATGGFNYGYTF
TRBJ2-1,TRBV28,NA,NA,TGTGCCAGCAGTTTGCAACAGGGTGGCCGAGGGGAGCAGTTCTTC,CASSLQQGGRGEQFF
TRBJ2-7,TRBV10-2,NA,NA,TGCGCCAGCACCGAGACGGGAAGCTCCTACGAGCAGTACTTC,CASTETGSSYEQYF
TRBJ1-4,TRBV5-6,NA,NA,TGTGCCAGCAGCTACCGGTCAACTAATGAAAAACTGTTTTTT,CASSYRSTNEKLFF
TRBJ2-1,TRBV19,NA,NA,TGTGCCAGTAGTCCCTCCACACGGAGGGGGTCGCCTGAGCAGTTCTTC,CASSPSTRRGSPEQFF
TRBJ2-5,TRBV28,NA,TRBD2,TGTGCCAGCAGTTTTCGACTAGCGGGAGGCGAGACCCAGTACTTC,CASSFRLAGGETQYF
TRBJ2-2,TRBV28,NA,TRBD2,TGTGCCAGCAGACCGGGACTAGCGGGAGGGAAGAACACCGGGGAGCTGTTTTTT,CASRPGLAGGKNTGELFF
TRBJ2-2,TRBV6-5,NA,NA,TGTGCCAGCAGTTACGTGGGAGATCCCGGGGAGCTGTTTTTT,CASSYVGDPGELFF
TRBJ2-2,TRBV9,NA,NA,TGTGCCAGCAGCGTAGGGGTGGGAGGAATAAACACCGGGGAGCTGTTTTTT,CASSVGVGGINTGELFF
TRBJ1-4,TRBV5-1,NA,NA,TGCGCCAGCAGCTTATGGGAAAATGAAAAACTGTTTTTT,CASSLWENEKLFF
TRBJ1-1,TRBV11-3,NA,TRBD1,TGTGCCAGCAGCTCAGGGGGGGGCCAGAACACTGAAGCTTTCTTT,CASSSGGGQNTEAFF
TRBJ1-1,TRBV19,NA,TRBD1,TGTGCCAGTAGGGGACAGATGAACACTGAAGCTTTCTTT,CASRGQMNTEAFF
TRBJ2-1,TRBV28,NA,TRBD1,TGTGCCAGCAGTTTTCTGGGACAGGGGGGTGATGAGCAGTTCTTC,CASSFLGQGGDEQFF
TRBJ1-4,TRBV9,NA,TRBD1,TGTGCCAGCAGCGTAGACGGAGGGACAGGAAATGAAAAACTGTTTTTT,CASSVDGGTGNEKLFF
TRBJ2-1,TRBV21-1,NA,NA,TGTGCCAGCAGCAAAGTCACTAGCGGGAGCTACAATGAGCAGTTCTTC,CASSKVTSGSYNEQFF
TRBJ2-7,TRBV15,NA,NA,TGTGCCACCAGCGGCTTCGGGGACGAGCAGTACTTC,CATSGFGDEQYF
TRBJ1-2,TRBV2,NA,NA,TGTGCCAGCAGTGAACAGCCGCTGGGGGGCTACACCTTC,CASSEQPLGGYTF
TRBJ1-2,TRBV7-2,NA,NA,TGTGCCAGCAGCTTAGCGTCGACAAGAACCTATGGCTACACCTTC,CASSLASTRTYGYTF
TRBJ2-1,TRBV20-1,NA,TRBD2,TGCAGTGCTACACGACTAGCCGAGCAGTTCTTC,CSATRLAEQFF
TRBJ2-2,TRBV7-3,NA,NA,TGTGCCAGCAGCTTCGGCGGGAACACCGGGGAGCTGTTTTTT,CASSFGGNTGELFF
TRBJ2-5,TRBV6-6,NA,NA,TGTGCCAGCAGTACAACTGGGACGCTTAAAGAGACCCAGTACTTC,CASSTTGTLKETQYF
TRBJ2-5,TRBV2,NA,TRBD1,TGTGCCAGCAGCGGACAGGGGAATAGAAGGGAGACCCAGTACTTC,CASSGQGNRRETQYF
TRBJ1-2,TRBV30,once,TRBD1,TGTGCCTGGGCCGGGACAGGTGCCTATGGCTACACCTTC,CAWAGTGAYGYTF
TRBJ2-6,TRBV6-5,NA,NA,TGTGCCAGCAGACCACAGGTCTCTGGGGCCAACGTCCTGACTTTC,CASRPQVSGANVLTF
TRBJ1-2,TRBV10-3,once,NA,TGTGCCATCAGTGAGGAAAGGGGCCTAGGCTATGGCTACACCTTC,CAISEERGLGYGYTF
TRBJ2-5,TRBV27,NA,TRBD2,TGTGCCAGCAGTTTCCGCGGGAGGGAGACCCAGTACTTC,CASSFRGRETQYF
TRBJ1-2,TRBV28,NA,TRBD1,TGTGCCAGCAGTCCTCGACAGGGGGCGGGAGGCTACACCTTC,CASSPRQGAGGYTF
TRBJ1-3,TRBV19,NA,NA,TGTGCCAGTAGCTCGCCGGCTGGAAACACCATATATTTT,CASSSPAGNTIYF
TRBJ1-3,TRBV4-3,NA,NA,TGCGCCAGCAGCCAAGAGAACAGAAGCCCTGGAAACACCATATATTTT,CASSQENRSPGNTIYF
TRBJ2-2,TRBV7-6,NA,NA,TGTGCCAGCAGCTTAGTGAGGCAGGGACTGAACACCGGGGAGCTGTTTTTT,CASSLVRQGLNTGELFF
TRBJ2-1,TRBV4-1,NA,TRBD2,TGCGCCAGCAGCCAAGTACGGACTAGCGATTATGAGCAGTTCTTC,CASSQVRTSDYEQFF
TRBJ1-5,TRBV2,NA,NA,TGTGCCAGCAGTGATCTGGGGGCGGGGGACGGCAATCAGCCCCAGCATTTT,CASSDLGAGDGNQPQHF
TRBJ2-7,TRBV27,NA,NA,TGTGCCAGCAGTCCGAGGACCGGACCCTACGAGCAGTACTTC,CASSPRTGPYEQYF
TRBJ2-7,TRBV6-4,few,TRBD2,TGTGCCAGCAGAAGCGGGAGTTTCTACGAGCAGTACTTC,CASRSGSFYEQYF
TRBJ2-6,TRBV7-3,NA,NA,TGTGCCAGCAGCAACGCCGGGGGCGGCTCCTCTGGGGCCAACGTCCTGACTTTC,CASSNAGGGSSGANVLTF
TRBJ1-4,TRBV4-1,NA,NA,TGCGCCAGCAGCCCCGTGGGTGGGCCAACTAATGAAAAACTGTTTTTT,CASSPVGGPTNEKLFF
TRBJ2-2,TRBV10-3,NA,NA,TGTGCCATCAGTCGCGATATTACCGGGGAGCTGTTTTTT,CAISRDITGELFF
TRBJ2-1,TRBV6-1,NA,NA,TGTGCCAGCACGGTAACTTACAATGAGCAGTTCTTC,CASTVTYNEQFF
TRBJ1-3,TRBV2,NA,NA,TGTGCCAGCATGTTCCAGGCTGGAAACACCATATATTTT,CASMFQAGNTIYF
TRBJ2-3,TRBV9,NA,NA,TGTGCCAGCAGCCTGGAGAGGACAGACACAGATACGCAGTATTTT,CASSLERTDTDTQYF
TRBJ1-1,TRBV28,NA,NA,TGTGCCAGCAGTTCCTACAGTCTGGGGGACACTGAAGCTTTCTTT,CASSSYSLGDTEAFF
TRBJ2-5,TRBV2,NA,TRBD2,TGTGCCAGCAGGGGGGCTAGCGGGATATCGGAGACCCAGTACTTC,CASRGASGISETQYF
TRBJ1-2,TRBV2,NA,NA,TGTGCCAGCAGTAAATCGACAGCCGCTAACTATGGCTACACCTTC,CASSKSTAANYGYTF
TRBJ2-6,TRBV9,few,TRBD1,TGTGCCAGCAGCGTAGTACCGGGACAGGGGGCACTCTCTGGGGCCAACGTCCTGACTTTC,CASSVVPGQGALSGANVLTF
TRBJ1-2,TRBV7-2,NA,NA,TGTGCCAGCCCGAGGAGGGCGTATGGCTACACCTTC,CASPRRAYGYTF
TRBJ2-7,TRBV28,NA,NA,TGTGCCAGCAGTTTAGGGACACCCTACGAGCAGTACTTC,CASSLGTPYEQYF
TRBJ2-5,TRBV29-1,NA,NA,TGCAGCGTTGGGAGAGGAAACGGAGAGACCCAGTACTTC,CSVGRGNGETQYF
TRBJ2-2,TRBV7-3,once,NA,TGTGCCAGCAGCCTAAGTGGGAACACCGGGGAGCTGTTTTTT,CASSLSGNTGELFF
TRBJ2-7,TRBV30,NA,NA,TGTGCCTGGTCGGCCGACAGGTCCTACGAGCAGTACTTC,CAWSADRSYEQYF
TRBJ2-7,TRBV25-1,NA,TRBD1,TGTGCCAGCAGTGACCGACAGGGTTCGTTAGGCGAGCAGTACTTC,CASSDRQGSLGEQYF
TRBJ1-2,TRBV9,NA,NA,TGTGCCAGCAAGGGGGGACCGGGACGCCAAATGTCGGGCTACACCTTC,CASKGGPGRQMSGYTF
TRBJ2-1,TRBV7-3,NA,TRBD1,TGTGCCAGCGGAAGGACAGGGGGAATCTACAATGAGCAGTTCTTC,CASGRTGGIYNEQFF
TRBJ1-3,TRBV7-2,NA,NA,TGTGCCAGCAGCCCCAGTCGAAGCGGGATCTCTGGAAACACCATATATTTT,CASSPSRSGISGNTIYF